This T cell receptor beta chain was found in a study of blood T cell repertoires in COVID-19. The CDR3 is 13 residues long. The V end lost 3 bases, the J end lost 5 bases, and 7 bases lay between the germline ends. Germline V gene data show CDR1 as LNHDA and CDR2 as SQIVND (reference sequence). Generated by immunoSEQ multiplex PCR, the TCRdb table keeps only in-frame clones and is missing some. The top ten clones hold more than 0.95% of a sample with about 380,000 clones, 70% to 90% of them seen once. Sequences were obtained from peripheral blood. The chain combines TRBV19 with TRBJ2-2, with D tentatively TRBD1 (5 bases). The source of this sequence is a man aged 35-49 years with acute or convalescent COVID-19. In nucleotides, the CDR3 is TGTGCCAGTAGTATTCAGGGAACCGGGGAGCTGTTTTTT. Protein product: CASSIQGTGELFF.